These 10 T cell receptor beta chains came from one sample sequenced in a study of blood T cell repertoires in COVID-19. Clones were sequenced by immunoSEQ multiplex PCR, and TCRdb holds only the in-frame ones, with some missing. This table holds approximately 400,000 clones, around 89% found once. Sequencing was carried out using peripheral blood. The receptors derive from a man aged 35 to 55 with acute or convalescent COVID-19.

The J gene is TRBJ2-1, the V gene TRBV4-3; 9 positions match TRBD2. This CDR3 contains 13 residues. Looked up from germline, CDR1 is LGHNA and CDR2 is YSLEER. V shed 1 base, J shed 12 bases, and the junction held 4 bases outside the gene matches. CDR3 protein: CASSQVERGVQFF. The CDR3, as DNA: TGCGCCAGCAGCCAAGTTGAGCGGGGGGTGCAGTTCTTC.

The chain combines TRBV11-2 with TRBJ1-6, with TRBD1 as a possible D gene (5 bases). The CDR3 covers 16 residues. The germline V and J ends were trimmed by 4 bases and 9 bases, with 19 bases remaining between them. Germline CDR1 and CDR2: SGHAT and FQNNGV. CDR3 amino acids: CASSWDGGSPSSPLHF. The DNA of the CDR3 is TGTGCCAGCAGCTGGGACGGGGGATCCCCGAGTTCACCCCTCCACTTT.

This CDR3 is CASGAGSYGYTF. The CDR3 bases are TGCGCCAGCGGGGCAGGGTCTTATGGCTACACCTTC. The genes are TRBV5-1 and TRBJ1-2; D perhaps matches TRBD1 (5 bases). The CDR3 runs 12 residues. CDR1 SGHRS and CDR2 YFSETQ come from the germline V gene. The V gene lost 7 bases and the J gene lost 5 bases, with 12 bases spanning the gap.

The gene calls are TRBV6-2 or TRBV6-3 and TRBJ1-4; D not resolved. This CDR3 has 14 amino acids. Germline V CDR1 and CDR2: MNHEY, SVGEGT. V gave up 0 bases and J gave up 10 bases, with 12 bases separating them. The CDR3 DNA reads as TGTGCCAGCAGTTACTCCACCTTGCCCGGAAAACTGTTTTTT. As protein: CASSYSTLPGKLFF.

The rearrangement uses TRBV5-1 and TRBJ2-7, with TRBD1 matching 7 bases. Germline V gene sequence: CDR1 SGHRS, CDR2 YFSETQ. The V segment lost 2 bases and the J segment 4 bases; nucleotides outside the gene matches: 9. The CDR3 has 15 residues. Here the CDR3 reads CASSLARQGQYEQYF. For the CDR3, the DNA is TGCGCCAGCAGCTTAGCCCGCCAGGGACAGTACGAGCAGTACTTC.

V and J are TRBV19 and TRBJ1-5; no definite D call. Germline lookup yields CDR1 LNHDA and CDR2 SQIVND (reference sequence). The V and J ends lost 5 bases and 4 bases respectively, with 9 bases between them. The CDR3 has 13 amino acids. The CDR3 DNA reads as TGTGCCAGTAGTCTATATCGAAATCAGCCCCAGCATTTT. The encoded protein is CASSLYRNQPQHF.

This chain connects TRBV10-2 to TRBJ1-2; no firm D call. Per germline, CDR1 WSHSY and CDR2 SAAADI. CDR3 size: 14 residues. The germline V and J ends were trimmed by 0 bases and 4 bases, with 9 bases remaining between them. CDR3 protein: CASSESRALYGYTF. In DNA form, the CDR3 reads TGCGCCAGCAGTGAGTCGAGGGCCCTCTATGGCTACACCTTC.

There are many counts of this clone. This chain joins TRBV2 and TRBJ1-5, with 8 bases fitting TRBD1. J was trimmed by 8 bases and V by 4 bases; bases with no gene match: 7. From germline, CDR1 is SNHLY and CDR2 FYNNEI. The CDR3 covers 14 residues. CDR3 bases: TGTGCCAGCAGTGCTAACAGGGGGGGCGAGCCCCAGCATTTT. This encodes CASSANRGGEPQHF.

The chain links TRBV27 to TRBJ2-5, with D possibly TRBD2 on 6 matching bases. From germline, CDR1 is MNHEY and CDR2 SMNVEV (reference sequence). The germline V and J ends were trimmed by 5 bases and 5 bases, with 21 bases remaining between them. CDR3 length: 16 amino acids. CDR3 nucleotide sequence: TGTGCCAGCAGTGTCTCTAACCAGGGAGGATATGAGACCCAGTACTTC. It encodes CASSVSNQGGYETQYF.

The chain joins TRBV12-3 or TRBV12-4 to TRBJ1-6; D remains unclear. The V end was cut by 1 base, the J end by 13 bases, with 11 bases between. The CDR3 has 13 amino acids. CDR3 in DNA: TGTGCCAGCAGTTTAGGGAGTTTGCTGCCCCTCCACTTT. Protein: CASSLGSLLPLHF.